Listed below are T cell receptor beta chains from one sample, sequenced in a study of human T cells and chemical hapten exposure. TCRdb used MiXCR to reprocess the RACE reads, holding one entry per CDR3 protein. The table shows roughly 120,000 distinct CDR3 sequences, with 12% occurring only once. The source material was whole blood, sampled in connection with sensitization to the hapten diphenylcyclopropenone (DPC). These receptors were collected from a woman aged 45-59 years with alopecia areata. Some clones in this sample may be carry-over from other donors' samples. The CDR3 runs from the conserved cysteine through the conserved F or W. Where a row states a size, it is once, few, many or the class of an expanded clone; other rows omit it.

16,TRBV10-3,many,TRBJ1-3,CAISEIGRTSGNTIYF
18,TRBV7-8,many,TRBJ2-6,CASSLTQGARAGANVLTF
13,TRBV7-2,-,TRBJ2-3,CASSTGGTDTQYF
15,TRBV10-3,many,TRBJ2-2,CAISYGQDNTGELFF
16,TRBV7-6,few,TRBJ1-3,CASSGIAGQRLNTIYF
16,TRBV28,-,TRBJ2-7,CASSLYGDSNLREQYF
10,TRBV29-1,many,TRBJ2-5,CSVVGETQYF
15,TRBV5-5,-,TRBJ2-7,CASSLAPGGSYEQYF
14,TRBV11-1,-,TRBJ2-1,CASSLSDWAREQFF
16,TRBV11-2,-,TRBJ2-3,CASSLGLAGHTDTQYF
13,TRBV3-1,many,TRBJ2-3,CASSQVRGDTQYF
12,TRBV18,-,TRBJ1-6,CASSREDSPLHF
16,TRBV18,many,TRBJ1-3,CASSPTMGQAKNTIYF
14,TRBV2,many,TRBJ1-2,CASRPQGAAYGYTF
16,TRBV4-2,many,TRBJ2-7,CASSRLPGSGSYEQYF
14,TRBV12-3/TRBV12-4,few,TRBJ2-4,CASTPTLAKNIQYF
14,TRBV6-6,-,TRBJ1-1,CASQRGGMNTEAFF
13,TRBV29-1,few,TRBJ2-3,CSVEGASTDTQYF
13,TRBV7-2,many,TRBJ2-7,CASSSRAPYEQYF
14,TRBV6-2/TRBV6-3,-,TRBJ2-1,CASSPSGGPREQFF
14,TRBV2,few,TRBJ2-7,CASRKDYQNYEQYF
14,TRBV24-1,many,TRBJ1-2,CATSDAEGPYGYTF
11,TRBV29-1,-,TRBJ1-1,CSMTENTEAFF
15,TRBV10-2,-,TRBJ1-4,CASSEGGLANEKLFF
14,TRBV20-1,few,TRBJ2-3,CSARDLQGTDTQYF
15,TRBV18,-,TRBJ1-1,CASSFSGTLITEAFF
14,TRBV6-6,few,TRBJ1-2,CASSPGQGSYGYTF
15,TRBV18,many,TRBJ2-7,CASYSQGQTKNEQYF
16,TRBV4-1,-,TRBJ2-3,CASSGYGGISTDTQYF
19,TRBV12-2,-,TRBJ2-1,CASRLGLLSGSEHNNEQFF